This T cell receptor beta chain came from a study of CD8 T cells in ankylosing spondylitis. General observations from the study: One TCR beta motif, made up of seven to nine highly homologous variants, appeared characteristic of ankylosing spondylitis blood. In ankylosing spondylitis patients, matched synovial fluid reportedly showed significant enrichment of disease-linked clones.

In the case of this clonotype: Its antigen is currently unknown.

Germline CDR1 is MNHNY and CDR2 is SVGAGI (reference sequence). Trimming left V 2 bases short and J 7 bases short, with 12 bases between. CDR3 length equals 13 residues. Each CDR3 protein is one row after TCRdb ran MiXCR on the 5' RACE reads. The table includes around 540,000 distinct CDR3 sequences, 10% to 15% detected once. Sequencing was performed on blood, either unsorted or a sorted T cell fraction (not recorded which). The rearrangement links TRBV6-6 to TRBJ2-7; a possible D gene is TRBD2 (5 bases). This receptor was identified in a male donor with ankylosing spondylitis. CDR3: CASSYVGVGEQYF. DNA of the CDR3: TGTGCCAGCAGTTACGTCGGGGTTGGAGAGCAGTACTTC.